A selection of T cell receptor beta chains follows, all from one sample in a study of blood T cell repertoires in COVID-19. Libraries were prepared by immunoSEQ multiplex PCR; TCRdb keeps only in-frame clonotypes and omits some of them. The sample carries about 130,000 clones, around 85% recorded once. The sequencing input was peripheral blood. These receptors were collected from a woman aged 50 to 60 with acute or convalescent COVID-19. Each CDR3 is given with its conserved first and last residue. D genes are given only for firm matches. Only part of the rows carry a size: once, few, many, or a class if the clone is expanded.

>TRBV2|.|.|TRBJ1-1
CASSLRQNTEAFF
TGTGCCAGCAGCCTTCGACAGAACACTGAAGCTTTCTTT
>TRBV7-3|TRBD1|.|TRBJ1-5
CASSLGIGPGTGKNNQPQHF
TGTGCCAGCAGCTTAGGGATCGGGCCCGGGACAGGGAAGAACAATCAGCCCCAGCATTTT
>TRBV21-1|.|.|TRBJ1-5
CASSNTGDSNQPQHF
TGTGCCAGCAGCAACACAGGAGATAGCAATCAGCCCCAGCATTTT
>TRBV12-3/TRBV12-4|.|.|TRBJ1-2
CASAGGGRHGYTF
TGTGCCAGCGCCGGTGGGGGGAGACATGGCTACACCTTC
>TRBV2|TRBD1|.|TRBJ2-7
CASKDRGHEQYF
TGTGCCAGCAAAGACAGGGGCCACGAGCAGTACTTC
>TRBV4-1|.|.|TRBJ2-1
CASSQVQGGYNEQFF
TGCGCCAGCAGCCAAGTCCAGGGGGGATACAATGAGCAGTTCTTC
>TRBV19|TRBD1|few|TRBJ1-4
CASSMHRVQGASNEKLFF
TGTGCCAGTAGTATGCACCGGGTCCAGGGGGCATCTAATGAAAAACTGTTTTTT
>TRBV25-1|TRBD1|once|TRBJ1-4
CASSGDRGRSEKLFF
TGTGCCAGCAGTGGCGACAGGGGGCGGAGTGAAAAACTGTTTTTT
>TRBV5-6|.|many|TRBJ2-3
CASSTGVPDTQYF
TGTGCCAGCAGCACCGGGGTCCCAGATACGCAGTATTTT
>TRBV5-1|.|.|TRBJ2-1
CASSLGTAYGEQFF
TGCGCCAGCAGCTTGGGGACAGCGTACGGTGAGCAGTTCTTC
>TRBV18|.|.|TRBJ1-1
CASSPRGTGSNTEAFF
TGTGCCAGCTCACCACGCGGAACAGGGTCGAACACTGAAGCTTTCTTT
>TRBV10-3|TRBD1|.|TRBJ1-2
CAISVGQGRYTF
TGTGCCATCAGTGTGGGACAGGGCCGCTACACCTTC
>TRBV10-3|TRBD1|.|TRBJ2-7
CAIRGQGRDEQYF
TGTGCCATCAGAGGACAGGGGAGGGACGAGCAGTACTTC
>TRBV19|TRBD1|.|TRBJ1-5
CASSPGTGYQPQHF
TGTGCCAGTAGTCCTGGGACAGGGTATCAGCCCCAGCATTTT
>TRBV12-3/TRBV12-4|TRBD1|.|TRBJ1-1
CASMRQGNTEAFF
TGTGCCAGCATGCGACAGGGGAACACTGAAGCTTTCTTT
>TRBV19|TRBD1|.|TRBJ1-2
CASSSGQGIYGYTF
TGTGCCAGTAGTTCGGGACAGGGAATATATGGCTACACCTTC
>TRBV24-1|.|.|TRBJ1-5
CATSEGGYQPQHF
TGTGCCACCAGTGAGGGGGGGTATCAGCCCCAGCATTTT
>TRBV5-1|TRBD1|.|TRBJ1-3
CASSIDRVSGNTIYF
TGCGCCAGCAGCATCGACAGGGTGAGCGGAAACACCATATATTTT
>TRBV7-8|TRBD1|.|TRBJ1-1
CASSLGRQGNTEAFF
TGTGCCAGCAGCTTAGGTAGACAGGGAAACACTGAAGCTTTCTTT
>TRBV14|TRBD1|.|TRBJ1-2
CASSPYVGQGSYGYTF
TGTGCCAGCAGCCCCTACGTGGGACAGGGGTCTTATGGCTACACCTTC
>TRBV5-1|.|.|TRBJ2-5
CASSGLNKETQYF
TGCGCCAGCTCCGGACTGAATAAAGAGACCCAGTACTTC
>TRBV24-1|TRBD1|.|TRBJ2-3
CATSDLGTGGTDTQYF
TGTGCCACCAGTGATTTAGGGACAGGGGGCACAGATACGCAGTATTTT